This T cell receptor (beta chain) was sequenced for a study of T cells in Graves' hyperthyroidism and ophthalmopathy. This clonotype was observed a handful of times. RNA transcripts provided the source from which TCR beta CDR3 regions were amplified. First-round RT-PCR of the TCR CDR3 relied on the HTBI primer set. TCRdb ran MiXCR on the multiplex PCR reads and lists one entry per CDR3 protein. This sample has hundreds of thousands of distinct CDR3 sequences, with roughly 15% found just once. With 5 bases clipped from V and 4 bases from J, the junction kept 12 bases outside the gene matches. The V gene's germline CDR1 is GTSNPN and CDR2 SVGIG (reference sequence). CDR3 length: 15 amino acids.

This sequence joins TRBV30 and TRBJ2-7; 9 nucleotides agree with TRBD1. The receptor comes from a woman in her late teens or twenties with Graves' ophthalmopathy. What was sequenced was blood. The CDR3 DNA reads as TGTGCCTGGGGCAGGGACAGGGCGATCGGTTACGAGCAGTACTTC. It is translated as CAWGRDRAIGYEQYF.